This T cell receptor beta chain was sequenced in a study of T cells after posttransplantation cyclophosphamide. Sampled 1 year posttransplant, controls received myeloablative marrow transplants, methotrexate and a calcineurin inhibitor. Study outcomes and limitations: Donor-recipient repertoire similarity was low at 1-2 months, rising over year one.

The CDR3 is made up of 17 amino acids. Germline CDR1 and CDR2: LNHDA and SQIVND (reference sequence). V lost 4 bases, J lost 0 bases, and 8 bases stayed unmatched. To note about this clone: Its antigen is unknown.

Measured with immunoSEQ multiplex PCR; TCRdb has only the in-frame clones, and not every one. Among roughly 21,000 clones listed, approximately 92% were seen once. The material was PBMCs, obtained around 390 days after allogeneic stem cell transplant with calcineurin inhibitor and methotrexate. The V and J genes are TRBV19 and TRBJ2-4; TRBD2 aligns across 8 bases. The sequence derives from a female patient aged 30 to 45 who received an allogeneic stem cell transplant from an unrelated donor, was CMV-positive, and had acute and chronic GVHD. The T cells may partly be graft donor cells. CDR3 sequence: CASSNRLAGIAKNIQYF. CDR3 in DNA: TGTGCCAGTAGTAACCGCCTAGCGGGTATAGCCAAAAACATTCAGTACTTC. Filled out from reference TRBV19 and TRBJ2-4, the complete variable domain reads DGGITQSPKYLFRKEGQNVTLSCEQNLNHDAMYWYRQDPGQGLRLIYYSQIVNDFQKGDIAEGYSVSREKKESFPLTVTSAQKNPTAFYLCASSNRLAGIAKNIQYFGAGTRLSVL.